This is a list of T cell receptor beta chains from one sample in a study of shared T cell receptors in the human thymus. Libraries were prepared by immunoSEQ multiplex PCR; TCRdb keeps only in-frame clonotypes and omits some of them. The data show 630,000 or so clones, about 90% seen once. This same sample was also taken into another study, of human thymus T cells.

The sequenced sample consisted of thymocytes. These receptors all stem from a boy younger than two with a congenital heart defect. The CDR3 runs from the conserved cysteine through the conserved F or W. A D gene is named only where the DNA matches it firmly. A clone size is listed for some rows: how often the clone was seen (once, few, many), or a class if it is expanded.

abundance	d_gene	j_gene	v_gene	CDR3nt	CDR3aa
NA	TRBD2	TRBJ2-1	TRBV10-3	TGTGCCATCAGGATGACTAGCGGGAGTGAACTTGAGCAGTTCTTC	CAIRMTSGSELEQFF
NA	TRBD2	TRBJ2-3	TRBV27	TGTGCCAGCCTCCAAGGAGCGGGGAGCACAGATACGCAGTATTTT	CASLQGAGSTDTQYF
once	NA	TRBJ1-3	TRBV9	TGTGCCAGCAGCGTAGGAGGAACACAGGGTTACTCTGGAAACACCATATATTTT	CASSVGGTQGYSGNTIYF
NA	TRBD2	TRBJ2-5	TRBV4-2	TGTGCCAGCAGCCAAGATGAGGCGGGGGATGGGACCCAGTACTTC	CASSQDEAGDGTQYF
NA	TRBD1	TRBJ1-1	TRBV7-9	TGTGCCAGCAGCTTCAAGCGGAGGGGGCGGAACACTGAAGCTTTCTTT	CASSFKRRGRNTEAFF
NA	NA	TRBJ1-4	TRBV9	TGTGCCAGCAGCGTAGACGGGGAAAAACTGTTTTTT	CASSVDGEKLFF
few	NA	TRBJ2-1	TRBV19	TGTGCCAGTAGTATAGATGGGGGGGGCCCGGACAATGAGCAGTTCTTC	CASSIDGGGPDNEQFF
NA	TRBD2	TRBJ2-1	TRBV2	TGTGCCAGCAGTGAAGCCCAGACTAGCGGGAGGGCTTTTTTGGATGAGCAGTTCTTC	CASSEAQTSGRAFLDEQFF
NA	NA	TRBJ2-2	TRBV5-4	TGTGCCAGCAGCTTGTACCCGTTCCCCGGCGGGGAGCTGTTTTTT	CASSLYPFPGGELFF
NA	NA	TRBJ2-1	TRBV7-8	TGTGCCAGCAGCTTAGGGGCCGTCTATTGGGGCCCTGGCGACAATGAGCAGTTCTTC	CASSLGAVYWGPGDNEQFF
once	TRBD1	TRBJ1-5	TRBV5-8	TGTGCCAGCGGGGACAGGGTGATTCACCCATGCAATCAGCCCCAGCATTTT	CASGDRVIHPCNQPQHF
NA	NA	TRBJ1-5	TRBV5-6	TGTGCCAGCAGCCATACCCACGGGGATGGCTACAATCAGCCCCAGCATTTT	CASSHTHGDGYNQPQHF
NA	NA	TRBJ1-2	TRBV14	TGTGCCAGCAGCCAGGGGGGTGGATATGGCTACACCTTC	CASSQGGGYGYTF
few	TRBD1	TRBJ1-1	TRBV6-1	TGTGCCAGCAGTTCGGACAGGACGGGGAACACTGAAGCTTTCTTT	CASSSDRTGNTEAFF
NA	NA	TRBJ2-6	TRBV11-2	TGTGCCAGCAGCTTGGGGGGAGCTGGGGCCAACGTCCTGACTTTC	CASSLGGAGANVLTF
once	NA	TRBJ1-6	TRBV5-1	TGCGCCAGCAGCTTTCGTGTCCAGGGGCAGGTTGATTCCCCCCTCCACTTT	CASSFRVQGQVDSPLHF
NA	TRBD1	TRBJ2-1	TRBV2	TGTGCCAGCAGTGAAGCAATAGGACAGGGGAAAAACAATGAGCAGTTCTTC	CASSEAIGQGKNNEQFF
NA	NA	TRBJ1-6	TRBV18	TGTGCCAGCTCACCGTGGGAGGGGAGCTCCTATAATTCACCCCTCCACTTT	CASSPWEGSSYNSPLHF
once	NA	TRBJ2-7	TRBV19	TGTGCCAGTAGTAGAACCGCGGGAACGATCGAGCAGTACTTC	CASSRTAGTIEQYF
NA	TRBD2	TRBJ2-7	TRBV5-4	TGTGCCAGCAGCAACGGTGGACTAGCGGATGCCTACGAGCAGTACTTC	CASSNGGLADAYEQYF
NA	NA	TRBJ2-2	TRBV28	TGTGCCAGCAGTAAAAGTACAGGGCGCGCCGGGGAGCTGTTTTTT	CASSKSTGRAGELFF
once	TRBD2	TRBJ2-1	TRBV7-9	TGTGCCAGCAGCACACGCACCGTAAAAAGCGGGAGCTCCTACAATGAGCAGTTCTTC	CASSTRTVKSGSSYNEQFF